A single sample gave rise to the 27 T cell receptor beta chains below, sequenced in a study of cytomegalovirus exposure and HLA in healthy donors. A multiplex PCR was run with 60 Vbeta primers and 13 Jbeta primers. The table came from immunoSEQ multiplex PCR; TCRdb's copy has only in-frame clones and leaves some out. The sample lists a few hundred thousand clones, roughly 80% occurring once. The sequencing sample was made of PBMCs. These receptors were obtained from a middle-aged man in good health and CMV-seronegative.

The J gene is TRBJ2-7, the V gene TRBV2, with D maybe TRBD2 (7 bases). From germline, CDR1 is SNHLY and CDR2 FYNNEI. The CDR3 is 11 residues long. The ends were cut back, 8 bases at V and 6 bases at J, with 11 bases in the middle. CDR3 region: CASSRGGEQYF. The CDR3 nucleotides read TGTGCCAGCTCAAGGGGGGGCGAGCAGTACTTC.

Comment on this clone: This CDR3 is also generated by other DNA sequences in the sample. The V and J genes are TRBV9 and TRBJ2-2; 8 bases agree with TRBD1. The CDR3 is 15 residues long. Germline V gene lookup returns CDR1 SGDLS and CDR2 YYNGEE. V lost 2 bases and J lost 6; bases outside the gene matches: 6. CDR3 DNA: TGTGCCAGCAGCGTGGGGACAGGTGGGCCCGGGGAGCTGTTTTTT. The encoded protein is CASSVGTGGPGELFF.

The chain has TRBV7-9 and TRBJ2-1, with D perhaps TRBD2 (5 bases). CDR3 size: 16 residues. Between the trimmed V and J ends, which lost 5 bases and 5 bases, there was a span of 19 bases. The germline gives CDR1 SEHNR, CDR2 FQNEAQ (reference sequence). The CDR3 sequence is CASSPPARGSDNEQFF. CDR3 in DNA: TGTGCCAGCAGCCCCCCCGCCCGGGGTTCTGACAATGAGCAGTTCTTC.

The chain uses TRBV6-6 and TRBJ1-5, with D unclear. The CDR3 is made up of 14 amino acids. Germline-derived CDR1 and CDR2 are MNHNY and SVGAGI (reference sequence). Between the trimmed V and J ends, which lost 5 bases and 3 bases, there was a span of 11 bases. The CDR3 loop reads CASSPSGSNQPQHF. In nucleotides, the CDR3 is TGTGCCAGCAGTCCTTCCGGGTCCAATCAGCCCCAGCATTTT.

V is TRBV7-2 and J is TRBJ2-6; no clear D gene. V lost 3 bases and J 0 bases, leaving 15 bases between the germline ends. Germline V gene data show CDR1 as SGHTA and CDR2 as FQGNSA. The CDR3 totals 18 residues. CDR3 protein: CASSFQAGPRSGANVLTF. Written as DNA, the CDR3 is TGTGCCAGCAGCTTTCAGGCAGGTCCTCGCTCTGGGGCCAACGTCCTGACTTTC.

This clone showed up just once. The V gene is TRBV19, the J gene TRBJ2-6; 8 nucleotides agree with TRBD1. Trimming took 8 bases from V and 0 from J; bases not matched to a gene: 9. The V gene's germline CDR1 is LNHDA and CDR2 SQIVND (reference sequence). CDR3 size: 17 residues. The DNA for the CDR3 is TGTGCCAGTCGGGACAGGAGTATTTTCTCTGGGGCCAACGTCCTGACTTTC. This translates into CASRDRSIFSGANVLTF.

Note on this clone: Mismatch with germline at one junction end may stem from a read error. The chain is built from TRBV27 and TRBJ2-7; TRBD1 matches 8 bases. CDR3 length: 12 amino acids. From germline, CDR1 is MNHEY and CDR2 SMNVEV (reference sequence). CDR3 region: CASSFPGQGQHF. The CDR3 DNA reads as TGTGCCAGCAGTTTTCCCGGACAGGGCCAACACTTC.

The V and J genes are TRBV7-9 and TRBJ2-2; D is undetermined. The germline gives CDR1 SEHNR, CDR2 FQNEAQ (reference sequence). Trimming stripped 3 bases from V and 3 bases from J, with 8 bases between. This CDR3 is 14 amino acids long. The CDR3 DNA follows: TGTGCCAGCAGCTTCTACGGTCACACCGGGGAGCTGTTTTTT. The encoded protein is CASSFYGHTGELFF. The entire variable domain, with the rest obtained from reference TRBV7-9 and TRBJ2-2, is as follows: DTGVSQNPRHKITKRGQNVTFRCDPISEHNRLYWYRQTLGQGPEFLTYFQNEAQLEKSRLLSDRFSAERPKGSFSTLEIQRTEQGDSAMYLCASSFYGHTGELFFGEGSRLTVL.

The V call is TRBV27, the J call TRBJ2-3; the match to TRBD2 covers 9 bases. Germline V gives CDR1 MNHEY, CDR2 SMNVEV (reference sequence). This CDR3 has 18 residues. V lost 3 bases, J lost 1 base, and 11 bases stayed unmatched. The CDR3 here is CASSFLAGDPWGTDTQYF. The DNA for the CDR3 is TGTGCCAGCAGTTTTTTAGCGGGAGACCCTTGGGGCACAGATACGCAGTATTTT.

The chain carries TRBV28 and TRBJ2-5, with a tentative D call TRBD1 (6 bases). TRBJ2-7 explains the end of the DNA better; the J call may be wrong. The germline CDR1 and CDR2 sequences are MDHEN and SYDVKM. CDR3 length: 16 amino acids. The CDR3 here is CASSFGLRPGAYEQYF. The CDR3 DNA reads TGTGCCAGCAGTTTCGGGTTACGGCCAGGGGCCTACGAGCAGTACTTC.

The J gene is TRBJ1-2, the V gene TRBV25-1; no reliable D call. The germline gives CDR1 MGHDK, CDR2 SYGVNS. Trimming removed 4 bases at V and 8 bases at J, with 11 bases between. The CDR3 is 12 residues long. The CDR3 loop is CASSGPREGYTF. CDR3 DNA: TGTGCCAGCAGTGGCCCGAGGGAGGGCTACACCTTC.

In DNA, the CDR3 is TGTGCCAGCAACAAAGGTGAAGGGGATTTCTATGGCTACACCTTC. It codes for CASNKGEGDFYGYTF. The rearrangement uses TRBV21-1 and TRBJ1-2; the table calls TRBD1, which could not be checked here. TRBV21-1 is noted as a pseudogene. CDR3 size: 15 residues.

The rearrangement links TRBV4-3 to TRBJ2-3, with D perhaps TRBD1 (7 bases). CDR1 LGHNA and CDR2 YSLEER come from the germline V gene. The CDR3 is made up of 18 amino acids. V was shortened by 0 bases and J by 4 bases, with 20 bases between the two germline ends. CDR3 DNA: TGCGCCAGCAGCCAAGATAGCGGACAGGTCCTAGGTGCAGATACGCAGTATTTT. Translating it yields CASSQDSGQVLGADTQYF.

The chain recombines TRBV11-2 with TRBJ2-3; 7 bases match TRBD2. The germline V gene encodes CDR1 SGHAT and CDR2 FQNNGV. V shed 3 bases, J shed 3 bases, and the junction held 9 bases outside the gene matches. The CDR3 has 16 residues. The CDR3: CASSLFLGGGTDTQYF. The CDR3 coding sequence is TGTGCCAGCAGCTTGTTTTTGGGGGGGGGAACAGATACGCAGTATTTT. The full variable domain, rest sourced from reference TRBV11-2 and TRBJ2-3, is EAGVAQSPRYKIIEKRQSVAFWCNPISGHATLYWYQQILGQGPKLLIQFQNNGVVDDSQLPKDRFSAERLKGVDSTLKIQPAKLEDSAVYLCASSLFLGGGTDTQYFGPGTRLTVL.

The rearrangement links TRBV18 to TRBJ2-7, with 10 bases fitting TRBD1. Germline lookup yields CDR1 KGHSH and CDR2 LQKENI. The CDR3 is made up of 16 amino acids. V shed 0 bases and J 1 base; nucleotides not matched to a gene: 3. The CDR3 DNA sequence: TGTGCCAGCTCACCACCGAGACAGGGGGCTTCCTACGAGCAGTACTTC. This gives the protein CASSPPRQGASYEQYF. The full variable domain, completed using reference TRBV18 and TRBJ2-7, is NAGVMQNPRHLVRRRGQEARLRCSPMKGHSHVYWYRQLPEEGLKFMVYLQKENIIDESGMPKERFSAEFPKEGPSILRIQQVVRGDSAAYFCASSPPRQGASYEQYFGPGTRLTVT.

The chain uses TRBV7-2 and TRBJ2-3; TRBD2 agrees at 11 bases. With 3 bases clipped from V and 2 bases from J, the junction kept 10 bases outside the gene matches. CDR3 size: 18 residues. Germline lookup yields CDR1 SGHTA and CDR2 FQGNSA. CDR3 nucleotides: TGTGCCAGCAGCTTCCAAAGCGGACTAGCGGGTCTCACAGATACGCAGTATTTT. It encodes CASSFQSGLAGLTDTQYF.

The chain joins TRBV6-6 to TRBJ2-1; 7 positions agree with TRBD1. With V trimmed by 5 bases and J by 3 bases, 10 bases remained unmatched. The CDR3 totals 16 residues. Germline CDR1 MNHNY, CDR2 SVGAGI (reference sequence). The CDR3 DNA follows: TGTGCCAGCAGTGGGTTGATAGGGGGCTTCTACAATGAGCAGTTCTTC. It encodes CASSGLIGGFYNEQFF.

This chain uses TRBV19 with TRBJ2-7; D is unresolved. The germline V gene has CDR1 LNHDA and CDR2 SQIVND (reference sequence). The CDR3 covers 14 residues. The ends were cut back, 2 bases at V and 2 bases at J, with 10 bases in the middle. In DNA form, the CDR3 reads TGTGCCAGTAGTATACGAGACATAGCCTACGAGCAGTACTTC. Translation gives CASSIRDIAYEQYF.

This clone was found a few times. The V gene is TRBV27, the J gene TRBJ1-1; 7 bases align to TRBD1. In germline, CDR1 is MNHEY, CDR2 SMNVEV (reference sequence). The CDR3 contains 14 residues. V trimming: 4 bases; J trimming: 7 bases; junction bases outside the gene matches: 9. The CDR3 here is CASSSVQGGDEAFF. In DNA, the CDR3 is TGTGCCAGCAGTTCAGTTCAGGGGGGAGATGAAGCTTTCTTT.

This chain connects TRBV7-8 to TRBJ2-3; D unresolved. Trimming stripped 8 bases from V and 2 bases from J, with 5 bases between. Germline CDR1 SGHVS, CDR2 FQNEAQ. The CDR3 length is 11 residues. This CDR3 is CASGNTDTQYF. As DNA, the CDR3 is TGTGCCAGCGGCAACACAGATACGCAGTATTTT.

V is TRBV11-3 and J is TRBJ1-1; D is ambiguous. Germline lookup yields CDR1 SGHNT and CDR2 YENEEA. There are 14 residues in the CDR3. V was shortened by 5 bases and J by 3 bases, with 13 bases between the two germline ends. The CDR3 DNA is TGTGCCAGCAGCCCAGCGGGGTCGGACACTGAAGCTTTCTTT. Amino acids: CASSPAGSDTEAFF.

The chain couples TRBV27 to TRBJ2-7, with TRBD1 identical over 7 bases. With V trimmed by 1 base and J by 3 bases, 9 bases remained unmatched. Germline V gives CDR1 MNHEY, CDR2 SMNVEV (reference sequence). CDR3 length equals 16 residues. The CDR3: CASSLFPETGIYEQYF. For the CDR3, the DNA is TGTGCCAGCAGTTTATTTCCCGAGACAGGGATCTACGAGCAGTACTTC.

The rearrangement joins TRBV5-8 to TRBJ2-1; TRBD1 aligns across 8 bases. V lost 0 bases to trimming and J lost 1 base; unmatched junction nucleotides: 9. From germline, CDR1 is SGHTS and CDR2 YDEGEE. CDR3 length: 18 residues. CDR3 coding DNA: TGTGCCAGCAGCTTGGGGGTGGGGACAGGTCTTTCCTACAATGAGCAGTTCTTC. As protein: CASSLGVGTGLSYNEQFF.

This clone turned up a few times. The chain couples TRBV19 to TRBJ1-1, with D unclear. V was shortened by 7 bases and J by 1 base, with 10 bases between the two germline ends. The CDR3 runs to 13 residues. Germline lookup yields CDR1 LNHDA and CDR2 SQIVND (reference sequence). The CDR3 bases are TGTGCCAGTAAGAGGGTGGAGAACACTGAAGCTTTCTTT. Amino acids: CASKRVENTEAFF.

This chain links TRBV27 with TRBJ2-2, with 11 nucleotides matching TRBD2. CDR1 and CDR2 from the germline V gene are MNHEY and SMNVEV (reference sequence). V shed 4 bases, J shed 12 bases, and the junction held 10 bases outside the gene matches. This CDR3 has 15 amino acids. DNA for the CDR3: TGTGCCAGCAGTTCCCCGGCTAGCGGGAGGTCCCAGCTGTTTTTT. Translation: CASSSPASGRSQLFF.

DNA for the CDR3: TGTGCCAGCAGCTTAGACGGAGGCTCTTACAATGAGCAGTTCTTC. Protein sequence: CASSLDGGSYNEQFF. The chain couples TRBV7-8 to TRBJ2-1; a weak D match, TRBD2 (5 bases). Trimming pared 1 base from V and 4 bases from J, leaving 11 bases between. The CDR3 extends over 15 amino acids. The germline V gene encodes CDR1 SGHVS and CDR2 FQNEAQ.

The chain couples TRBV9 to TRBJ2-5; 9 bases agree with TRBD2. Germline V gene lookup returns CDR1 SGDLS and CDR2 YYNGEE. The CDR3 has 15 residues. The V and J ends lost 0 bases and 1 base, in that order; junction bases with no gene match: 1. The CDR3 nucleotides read TGTGCCAGCAGCGTAGGTAGCGGGGGCCAAGAGACCCAGTACTTC. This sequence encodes CASSVGSGGQETQYF.